The entry below describes one TCR beta chain. Which antigen it targets is not known. No base qualities exist here, and no much larger clone lies one base off it. The cohort consisted of 666 healthy bone marrow donors. Cohort members were all nominally healthy when sampled, although unrecorded immune exposures were likely present. The donor tested CMV seronegative, placing the donor among the approximately 360 seronegative members of the cohort. A peripheral blood sample was provided by each donor, and peripheral blood mononuclear cells were used for TCR beta sequencing. Genomic DNA extraction from the blood cell samples was performed with the Qiagen DNeasy Blood Extraction Kit. Clipping removes 5 bases from V and 8 bases from J, with 11 as the unmatched junction base count. CDR1 SGHTA and CDR2 FQGNSA are derived from the germline V gene. From the cysteine through the phenylalanine, the CDR3 covers 14 amino acids. Only CDR3 DNA remains: 42 bases, in frame from the first base.

Library method: the immunoSEQ multiplex PCR assay. The multiplex PCR relied on a mix of 60 forward primers for TCR Vbeta segments and 13 reverse primers for TCR Jbeta segments. Amplification of the CDR3 region of rearranged TCR beta genes was performed with a multiplex PCR assay on genomic DNA. The amplified TCR beta libraries were sequenced on the Illumina HiSeq System as 87-base-pair reads. The published analysis was carried out like this. Across the 640 or so repertoires, a later analysis counted some 80 million unique TCR beta chains, roughly 11 million of which were shared by at least two donors. Raw reads were error-corrected and collapsed into unique sequences by a nearest-neighbor algorithm in which closely related sequences were merged to remove PCR and sequencing errors. Alignment of CDR3 sequences to IMGT reference sequences was used to assign V, D and J gene segments. For a sequence to be retained, a match of at least six nucleotides to both a V gene segment and a J gene segment was required. A rearrangement counted as productive if the CDR3 had no stop codons and remained in frame with V and J, and every other rearrangement counted as non-productive. CDR3 was defined according to IMGT convention as the region running from the second conserved V-encoded cysteine to the conserved J-encoded phenylalanine. Sequences without an unambiguous match to a single V gene segment were excluded from the earlier analysis of a few hundred of the donors. In an earlier analysis of several hundred of the donors, a V segment was called functional when productive rearrangements were above 56.7%, and segregating when the standard deviation between donors exceeded 5%. A statistical classification framework was built for diagnosing cytomegalovirus status from the catalog of TCR beta chain sequences. V and J gene assignment, in a later analysis, came from comparing TCR nucleotide sequences with IMGT/GENE-DB human TR gene sequences. In a later analysis, CDR3 sequences and most-parsimonious VDJ recombination scenarios were assigned using the TCRdist pipeline. A later analysis defined each TCR beta chain by its CDR3 amino acid sequence plus V-gene family, and excluded reads lacking a unique V-gene family. In a later analysis, fewer than 650 highly shared, low-generation-probability nucleotide sequences were removed to address suspected cross-contamination and a sequencing artifact. In a later analysis, a clonal expansion index was calculated for each public chain from normalized within-repertoire ranks of inferred template counts. Generation probabilities in a later analysis came from a VDJ recombination model fitted to out-of-frame rearrangements, and those results were checked against IGoR. In a later analysis, hypergeometric tests were used to score TCR-TCR, TCR-HLA and TCR-CMV co-occurrence, with a repertoire-size bias correction applied to TCR pairs. To estimate false discovery rates, a later analysis permuted the HLA or CMV assignments 20 times. In a later analysis, co-occurring TCRs were grouped using DBSCAN, and TCRdist sequence similarity was added for clustering within HLA-allele-positive subsets. Repertoires with fewer than 30,000 or more than 120,000 public chains, plus five repertoires with anomalous nucleotide sharing, were excluded from co-occurrence clustering. In its TCRdb copy, this immuneACCESS table keeps in-frame sequences only and misses some clones. Where compared with another copy, unresolved V genes explain less than half of these, and the others have no known cause. The V and J calls and clone size are taken from that table; D and trimming were inferred from the DNA. In this sample the table shows about 130,000 clones, 81% of which occur a single time. The top ten hold about 0.76% of the sample.

The data derive from a study of cytomegalovirus exposure and HLA in healthy donors (TCRdb year 2017). Background for the entire study: An earlier analysis of fewer than 750 of the donors reported about 280 Gb of sequence data and 95 million to 130 million unique TCR beta sequences obtained from some 170 million T cells. Approximately 300 gigabases of sequencing data and around 80 million unique TCR sequences made up an early release that covered under 750 HLA-typed donors. Among the approximately 400 genotyped donors, 81% belonged to the genetic ancestry cluster associated with self-reported Caucasian donors. The aim of the study was to test whether cataloging public T cell receptors could identify signatures of past pathogen exposure. Using immunosequencing, the study profiled T cell repertoires from 500 to 800 subjects and related those repertoires to cytomegalovirus serostatus. Along with the roughly 700-subject first cohort, a separate validation cohort of over 90 different subjects was used. The study combined high-throughput TCR immunosequencing, statistical association of individual TCRs with disease status, and machine learning to predict cytomegalovirus infection status. A later analysis re-examined previously published TCR beta repertoires from more than 550 donors and added high-resolution HLA genotyping to investigate patterns of TCR occurrence. Rather than drawing on any new phenotypic data, the later analysis identified candidate immune exposures from TCR beta sequences and the way those sequences occurred across donors. To decide whether each TCR beta V gene segment behaved as functional or pseudogenic, an earlier analysis of some 540 of the donors relied on high-throughput TCR beta sequencing. Donor age, sex, ethnicity and CMV serostatus were compiled alongside the repertoire data. A later genetic analysis took genome-wide SNP genotypes for about 65% of the 666 donors and used that subset as a discovery cohort. All discovery cohort repertoires had been generated on a single sequencing platform. HLA typing included class I and class II loci at four-digit resolution. The number of typed donors differed by locus: about 620-640 for A, B, C, DRB1 and DQB1; approximately 520 for DQA1; about 600 for DPA1; and 450 to 480 for DPB1. Because of strong linkage in the cohort, five DR-DQ haplotypes were treated as single units for association and clustering. On average, 235,054 unique TCR beta nucleotide sequences were sequenced per donor among fewer than 500 genotyped donors of the cohort, with approximately 18% of those sequences being non-productive. Overall study outcomes, separate from this receptor: A later genetic analysis reported fewer N-insertions in productive TCRs among donors in an Asian-associated ancestry cluster than the roughly 640-donor mean. Some IMGT-functional V segments, including TRBV6-2 and TRBV6-3, could not be distinguished by the 87-base-pair reads and were therefore excluded. A total of 164 TCR beta chains were listed by the study as associated with cytomegalovirus. The earlier analysis of some 540 of the donors excluded 15 to 20 rarely observed V segments, including chromosome 9 orphons, because counts were too low. In a later analysis, the rate of TCR association differed among HLA loci, with DRB1 alleles having the most associated TCRs and HLA-C alleles having the fewest. For the cohort, immune exposure information was limited to CMV serostatus. When HLA alleles, especially DR and DQ, strongly co-occurred, attributing TCR associations to individual alleles was difficult. In a later analysis, more than 15,000 TCR beta sequences were associated with specific HLA alleles at a false discovery rate of 0.05. The presence/absence analyses assumed that sequencing depth was roughly uniform across donors, and that assumption may not be true. In a later analysis, HLA-associated TCR beta chains were found to be more clonally expanded and to have lower generation probabilities than equally common non-associated chains. The sequencing pipeline was judged likely to have produced a cluster of highly shared sequence variants as a technical artifact. In vitro tests confirmed that three of the cytomegalovirus-associated TCR beta chains recognize cytomegalovirus antigens. The authors suggested that the approach could potentially be extended to other disease states and immunological phenotypes. The classifier was reported to diagnose cytomegalovirus status with high specificity and sensitivity in both the original and validation cohorts. Correlated functional status among segregating V segments might be attributable to linkage disequilibrium, but an unknown experimental factor could not be ruled out. In a later genetic analysis, a missense DCLRE1C variant was associated with V-gene and J-gene trimming of TCR beta chains, and the association was replicated in an independent cohort. A further reported finding was that TCR beta sequences accurately predicted the HLA-A and HLA-B alleles for most subjects in the first cohort. Broadly in line with IMGT annotations, most TCR beta V segments showed up in productive rearrangements about 90% or about 30% of the time in an earlier analysis of 587 of the donors. While some public TCRs were present in many individuals, most TCR sequences turned up only very rarely across donors. Only TCR beta chains were sequenced in this cohort, and the absence of alpha or paired-chain data limited detectable features. According to a later analysis, most CMV-associated TCR beta chains appeared to be HLA-restricted, and the HLA associations seemed to be driven largely by CMV exposure. According to a later analysis, parvovirus B19, influenza, CMV and Epstein-Barr virus appeared linked to several top co-occurrence clusters. Because HLA typing was missing for some donors at each locus, association tests included only the typed subset.

The material sequenced was PBMCs. The sequence came from a man aged 18 to 29 in good health and CMV-seronegative. The sequence links TRBV7-2 to TRBJ1-1; 7 nucleotides in the junction match TRBD1. CDR3 loop: CASSRDRRRGEAFF. The base sequence is TGTGCCAGCAGCCGGGACAGACGACGCGGCGAAGCTTTCTTT.